Listed here are 3 T cell receptor beta chains from one sample, sequenced in a study of T cells in localized non-small cell lung cancer. Repertoires were generated with immunoSEQ multiplex PCR, while TCRdb's copy carries only in-frame clones and drops some. The sample includes around 25,000 clones, roughly 90% of them seen just once. Material: peripheral blood, obtained before any cancer treatment. The receptors shown here come from a man aged 40-75 years with stage III squamous cell lung carcinoma.

The chain employs TRBV30 and TRBJ2-6, with 10 bases that match TRBD2. Germline V gene sequence: CDR1 GTSNPN, CDR2 SVGIG (reference sequence). V dropped 2 bases and J dropped 3; count of bases not matched to a gene: 7. The CDR3 length is 17 residues. CDR3: CAWSRASGSRGANVLTF. DNA of the CDR3: TGTGCCTGGAGTCGTGCTAGCGGGAGCCGTGGGGCCAACGTCCTGACTTTC.

The genes are TRBV21-1 and TRBJ2-7; the table's D call TRBD1 went unverified against the DNA. TRBV21-1 is described as a pseudogene. The CDR3 length is 20 residues. The CDR3 bases are TGTGCCAGCAGCAAAGAAGGAGTTAGGCCAGGGGGCCACTTTAGTTACGAGCAGTACTTC. Protein sequence: CASSKEGVRPGGHFSYEQYF.

This sequence joins TRBV6-1 and TRBJ1-5; TRBD1 matches 9 bases. The CDR3 is 14 residues long. The J segment lost 7 bases and the V segment lost 3 bases, leaving 4 bases of the junction unmatched. The germline V gene encodes CDR1 MNHNS and CDR2 SASEGT. The CDR3 DNA follows: TGTGCCAGCAGTGAGGGGACAGGGCGGCAGCCCCAGCATTTT. Amino acid sequence: CASSEGTGRQPQHF.